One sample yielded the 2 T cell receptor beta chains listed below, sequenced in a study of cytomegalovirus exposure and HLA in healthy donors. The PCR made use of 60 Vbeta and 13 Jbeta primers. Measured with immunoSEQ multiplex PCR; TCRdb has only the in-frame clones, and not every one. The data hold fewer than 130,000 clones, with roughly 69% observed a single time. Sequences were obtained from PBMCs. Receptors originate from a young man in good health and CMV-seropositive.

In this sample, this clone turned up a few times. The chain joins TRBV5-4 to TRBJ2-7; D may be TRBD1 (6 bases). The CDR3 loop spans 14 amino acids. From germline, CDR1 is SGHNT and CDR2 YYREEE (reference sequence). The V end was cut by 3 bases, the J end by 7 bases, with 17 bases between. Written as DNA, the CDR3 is TGTGCCAGCAGCTACAGGGAACCCCCCAATGAGCAGTACTTC. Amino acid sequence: CASSYREPPNEQYF.

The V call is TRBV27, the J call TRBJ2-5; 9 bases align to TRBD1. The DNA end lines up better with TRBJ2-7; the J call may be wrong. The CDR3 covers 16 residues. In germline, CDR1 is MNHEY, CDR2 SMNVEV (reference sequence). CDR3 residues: CASSLVGGDRVHEQYF. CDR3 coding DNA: TGTGCCAGCAGTTTAGTAGGTGGGGACAGGGTACACGAGCAGTACTTC.